The 27 T cell receptor beta chains reported below all come from one sample, sequenced in a study of identical twins. In TCRdb, the 5' RACE reads were re-called with MiXCR into one record per CDR3 protein. The sample lists nearly 250,000 distinct CDR3 sequences; approximately 7% were seen once. These data are also associated with another study on yellow fever vaccine responses in identical twins.

The sequenced material came from memory (CD45RO+) T cells sorted from blood. These receptors all come from a woman younger than 35 in good health.

The sample holds a few counts of this clonotype. The chain joins TRBV18 to TRBJ2-3, with TRBD2 matching over 12 bases. CDR1 and CDR2 (germline): KGHSH, LQKENI. CDR3 length equals 16 residues. V shed 3 bases and J 1 base; nucleotides not matched to a gene: 2. The chain's CDR3 is CASSPWTSGGTDTQYF. The CDR3 DNA is TGTGCCAGCTCACCTTGGACTAGCGGGGGCACAGATACGCAGTATTTT.

J is TRBJ2-1 and V is TRBV7-3; 9 positions agree with TRBD2. Looked up from germline, CDR1 is SGHTA and CDR2 is FQGTGA. J gave up 8 bases and V 5 bases, and 13 bases lay outside the gene matches. The CDR3 contains 16 residues. CDR3 bases: TGTGCCAGCAGCCCCGCCCCAAGCGGGAGGCGTCATGAGCAGTTCTTC. Translated: CASSPAPSGRRHEQFF.

The chain employs TRBV7-7 and TRBJ2-3, with no clear D. Germline-derived CDR1 and CDR2 are SSHAT and FNYEAQ (reference sequence). There are 12 residues in the CDR3. The V gene lost 5 bases and the J gene lost 8 bases, with 11 bases spanning the gap. CDR3 sequence: CASSADRITQYF. The CDR3 DNA sequence: TGTGCCAGCAGCGCCGATCGCATTACGCAGTATTTT.

The chain recombines TRBV5-5 with TRBJ1-1; the D gene is possibly TRBD1 (5 bases). V was shortened by 4 bases and J by 7 bases, with 20 bases between the two germline ends. The CDR3 spans 15 residues. The germline gives CDR1 SGHKS, CDR2 YYEKEE (reference sequence). The CDR3 nucleotides are TGTGCCAGCAGCCGCGGAGACGCAGGGAAGGGTGAAGCTTTCTTT. It translates to CASSRGDAGKGEAFF.

This clonotype showed up many times. V is TRBV7-2 and J is TRBJ1-1; 7 bases agree with TRBD1. The V and J ends lost 5 bases and 1 base, in that order; junction bases with no gene match: 4. The CDR3 runs to 14 residues. Germline values: CDR1 SGHTA, CDR2 FQGNSA. CDR3 in amino acids: CASSQRTGNTEAFF. The DNA of the CDR3 is TGTGCCAGCAGCCAACGGACAGGGAACACTGAAGCTTTCTTT.

The chain couples TRBV7-2 to TRBJ2-1; 8 positions match TRBD2. V gave up 2 bases and J gave up 5 bases; unmatched junction bases: 5. The CDR3 covers 15 residues. Germline V lookup: CDR1 SGHTA, CDR2 FQGNSA. CDR3 in amino acids: CASSLSGGAHNEQFF. The CDR3 coding sequence is TGTGCCAGCAGCTTATCGGGGGGGGCCCACAATGAGCAGTTCTTC. The whole variable domain, remainder taken from reference TRBV7-2 and TRBJ2-1, is GAGVSQSPSNKVTEKGKDVELRCDPISGHTALYWYRQSLGQGLEFLIYFQGNSAPDKSGLPSDRFSAERTGGSVSTLTIQRTQQEDSAVYLCASSLSGGAHNEQFFGPGTRLTVL.

This clonotype has just a few counts. This chain joins TRBV5-5 and TRBJ2-7; D may be TRBD1 (6 bases). CDR3 length equals 15 residues. Trimming removed 4 bases from V and 0 bases from J, with 14 bases in between. In germline, CDR1 is SGHKS, CDR2 YYEKEE (reference sequence). In nucleotides, the CDR3 is TGTGCCAGCAGCGTAGGACCGGACAGCTCCTACGAGCAGTACTTC. Protein sequence: CASSVGPDSSYEQYF.

The chain uses TRBV4-1 and TRBJ1-1; D is possibly TRBD1 (5 bases). The CDR3 is made up of 16 amino acids. Trimming left V 4 bases short and J 5 bases short, with 20 bases between. Germline CDR1 is MGHRA and CDR2 is YSYEKL. The CDR3: CASSPRGDLSRTEAFF. DNA for the CDR3: TGCGCCAGCAGCCCGCGGGGGGACCTCAGTCGAACTGAAGCTTTCTTT.

This clonotype was detected ten times or more. The chain couples TRBV6-1 to TRBJ2-7; the D gene could be TRBD1 or TRBD2 (6 bases each). Germline lookup yields CDR1 MNHNS and CDR2 SASEGT. Trimming pared 4 bases from V and 5 bases from J, leaving 15 bases between. The CDR3 totals 14 residues. The CDR3 spells CASSGGRGRDEQYF. The CDR3 DNA reads as TGTGCCAGCAGTGGGGGGCGGGGACGAGACGAGCAGTACTTC.

This clonotype was recorded a few times. V and J are TRBV20-1 and TRBJ2-2, with 8 positions matching TRBD2. V was pared by 6 bases and J by 0 bases, with 6 bases of the junction left unmatched. The CDR3 runs to 15 residues. Germline values: CDR1 DFQATT, CDR2 SNEGSKA (reference sequence). Here the CDR3 reads CSALSGSANTGELFF. In nucleotides, the CDR3 is TGCAGTGCCCTGAGCGGGAGCGCGAACACCGGGGAGCTGTTTTTT.

The table lists this clonotype with many counts. The chain links TRBV5-6 to TRBJ2-7, with D perhaps assigned TRBD1 or TRBD2 (5 bases each). Per the germline V gene, CDR1 is SGHDT and CDR2 is YYEEEE. V was clipped by 2 bases and J by 3 bases, with 27 bases between them. This CDR3 comprises 19 residues. CDR3 amino acids: CASSFGALASRRMVYEQYV. In nucleotides, the CDR3 is TGTGCCAGCAGCTTCGGGGCCCTGGCTAGCCGGAGGATGGTCTACGAGCAGTACGTC.

This clonotype was observed a handful of times. The chain is built from TRBV28 and TRBJ2-7; 10 bases agree with TRBD2. The trim removed 5 bases at V and 3 bases at J, leaving 4 bases unmatched. Germline-derived CDR1 and CDR2 are MDHEN and SYDVKM. The CDR3 totals 14 residues. The DNA for the CDR3 is TGTGCCAGCAGTAAAGGACTAGCGGTCTACGAGCAGTACTTC. It is translated as CASSKGLAVYEQYF.

The table lists this clonotype with a few counts. This chain uses TRBV27 with TRBJ2-7; 13 nucleotides align to TRBD2. CDR3 size: 17 residues. Germline CDR1 MNHEY, CDR2 SMNVEV (reference sequence). Trimming cost V 5 bases and J 2 bases; bases outside gene matches: 9. The CDR3 sequence: CASSHGLAGARTYEQYF. For the CDR3, the DNA is TGTGCCAGCAGTCACGGACTAGCGGGAGCCCGTACCTACGAGCAGTACTTC.

The sample holds many counts of this clonotype. The chain recombines TRBV3-1 with TRBJ2-1; TRBD2 might be the D (5 bases). The germline gives CDR1 LGHDT, CDR2 YNNKEL (reference sequence). There are 15 residues in the CDR3. Trimming took 1 base from V and 0 from J, leaving 7 bases between them. CDR3 residues: CASSQAAGSYNEQFF. The CDR3, as DNA: TGTGCCAGCAGCCAAGCGGCGGGCTCCTACAATGAGCAGTTCTTC.

The chain uses TRBV7-9 and TRBJ1-4; weak D call: TRBD1 (5 bases). CDR3 length: 17 amino acids. The germline V and J ends were trimmed by 5 bases and 3 bases, with 19 bases remaining between them. CDR1 and CDR2 (germline): SEHNR, FQNEAQ (reference sequence). The CDR3 DNA follows: TGTGCCAGCAGCGGGACGGCTTCCCGAGGGGCTAATGAAAAACTGTTTTTT. Its translation: CASSGTASRGANEKLFF.

This clonotype came up many times. The CDR3 reads CASSSYQTGNYGYTF. The CDR3 nucleotides read TGTGCCAGCAGTTCCTACCAAACAGGAAACTATGGCTACACCTTC. J is TRBJ1-2 and V is TRBV12-3 or TRBV12-4; TRBD1 is a possible D gene (5 bases). The CDR3 is made up of 15 amino acids. Trimming cost V 4 bases and J 2 bases, with 14 bases left between them.

This clonotype was counted between two and nine times. CDR3 coding DNA: TGTGCCATCAGCGGGGGGACAGGTGGCTACACCTTC. Protein product: CAISGGTGGYTF. This chain links TRBV10-3 with TRBJ1-2; TRBD1 matches 8 bases. V shed 6 bases, J shed 7 bases, and the junction held 4 bases outside the gene matches. Germline loops: CDR1 ENHRY, CDR2 SYGVKD. CDR3 length: 12 amino acids.

The chain recombines TRBV6-1 with TRBJ1-3; TRBD1 is a possible D gene (6 bases). Germline V gene data show CDR1 as MNHNS and CDR2 as SASEGT. This CDR3 is built from 14 residues. V lost 6 bases and J lost 11, with 20 bases in between. CDR3 DNA: TGTGCCAGCAGACCCCAAGGACAGACGTACGCCATATATTTT. Translating gives CASRPQGQTYAIYF.

This clonotype was seen many times. J is TRBJ1-5 and V is TRBV5-6; no definite D call. The CDR3 runs 15 residues. Per germline, CDR1 SGHDT and CDR2 YYEEEE. V dropped 1 base and J dropped 6 bases, with 14 bases sitting between them. CDR3 residues: CASSLFMISGQPQHF. For the CDR3, the DNA is TGTGCCAGCAGCTTGTTTATGATTTCGGGTCAGCCCCAGCATTTT.

This clonotype occurred a few times. The chain recombines TRBV11-1 with TRBJ2-1, with 7 bases aligning to TRBD1. The CDR3 is 15 amino acids. J gave up 5 bases and V 1 base, and 5 bases lay outside the gene matches. CDR1 and CDR2 from the germline V gene are SGHAT and FQDESV (reference sequence). The CDR3 spells CASSLGGGANNEQFF. The CDR3 DNA sequence: TGTGCCAGCAGCTTAGGAGGGGGCGCGAACAATGAGCAGTTCTTC.

This clonotype was seen a handful of times. V and J are TRBV2 and TRBJ2-1; the D is unclear. In germline, CDR1 is SNHLY, CDR2 FYNNEI. This CDR3 is built from 12 residues. V was trimmed by 6 bases and J by 5 bases, leaving 8 bases between them. CDR3 sequence reads: CASRTDNNEQFF. DNA of the CDR3: TGTGCCAGCAGGACGGATAACAATGAGCAGTTCTTC.

In this sample, this clonotype turned up a few times. A much larger clonotype is one base distant, so this may be a read error. This chain uses TRBV7-9 with TRBJ2-1; TRBD2 matches 11 bases. Trimming removed 5 bases from V and 3 bases from J; junction bases left unmatched: 3. The CDR3 covers 15 residues. CDR1 is SEHNR, CDR2 FQNEAQ, per germline (reference sequence). Written as DNA, the CDR3 is TGTGCCAGCAGCCGCGGGACTAGCGGCTACAATGAGCAGTTCTTC. As protein: CASSRGTSGYNEQFF. Together with reference TRBV7-9 and TRBJ2-1, the CDR3 gives the full variable domain: DTGVSQNPRHKITKRGQNVTFRCDPISEHNRLYWYRQTLGQGPEFLTYFQNEAQLEKSRLLSDRFSAERPKGSFSTLEIQRTEQGDSAMYLCASSRGTSGYNEQFFGPGTRLTVL.

This clonotype has ten or more counts. CDR3 sequence (DNA): TGTGCCATCAGCCCGCCCGGGCTAGGGGACCCCACAGATACGCAGTATTTT. Translated, it gives CAISPPGLGDPTDTQYF. The gene calls are TRBV10-3 and TRBJ2-3, with D tentatively TRBD1 or TRBD2 (5 bases each). V was clipped by 6 bases and J by 2 bases, with 21 bases between them. Germline V gene lookup returns CDR1 ENHRY and CDR2 SYGVKD. The CDR3 has 17 residues.

The J gene is TRBJ1-4, the V gene TRBV12-3 or TRBV12-4; 8 bases line up with TRBD1. The CDR3 runs 15 residues. Trimming took 5 bases from V and 3 from J; bases not matched to a gene: 5. CDR3 sequence (DNA): TGTGCCAGCAGTCGCATACAGGGGGCTAATGAAAAACTGTTTTTT. Amino acids: CASSRIQGANEKLFF.

This clonotype showed up many times. The J gene is TRBJ1-1, the V gene TRBV4-2, with a weak D call TRBD1 (6 bases). Between the trimmed V and J ends, which lost 4 bases and 5 bases, there was a span of 14 bases. This CDR3 comprises 14 residues. In germline, CDR1 is LGHNA, CDR2 YNFKEQ. The CDR3 spells CASSLRQGRTEAFF. Written as DNA, the CDR3 is TGTGCCAGCAGCCTCCGCCAGGGGCGGACTGAAGCTTTCTTT.

The CDR3 loop reads CASGPGLAGPEQYF. In DNA, the CDR3 is TGTGCTAGTGGTCCCGGACTAGCGGGACCCGAGCAGTACTTC. This chain links TRBV12-5 with TRBJ2-7, with 12 bases identical to TRBD2. V lost 5 bases, J lost 6 bases, and 5 bases stayed unmatched. CDR3 length: 14 residues. The germline V gene has CDR1 LGHNT and CDR2 FRNRAP.

This clonotype has ten or more counts. The V and J genes are TRBV5-1 and TRBJ2-6, with unresolved D. Germline assignment: CDR1 SGHRS and CDR2 YFSETQ. This CDR3 contains 15 residues. With 0 bases removed from V and 1 base from J, the gap between germline ends came to 5 bases. In nucleotides, the CDR3 is TGCGCCAGCAGCTTGGGGGGATCTGGGGCCAACGTCCTGACTTTC. It is translated as CASSLGGSGANVLTF.